Following are 32 T cell receptor beta chains from one sample sequenced in a study of blood T cell repertoires in COVID-19. Assay used: immunoSEQ multiplex PCR; TCRdb lists only in-frame clones, some missing. The table has fewer than 150,000 clones, approximately 83% seen once. Sequencing input: peripheral blood. The source is a woman in her forties or fifties who had recovered from COVID-19.

The chain carries TRBV7-9 and TRBJ1-2, with D possibly being TRBD1 (6 bases). Germline V gene sequence: CDR1 SEHNR, CDR2 FQNEAQ (reference sequence). V lost 2 bases and J lost 6, with 16 bases in between. The CDR3 sequence is 15 residues long. The CDR3 nucleotides read TGTGCCAGCAGCTTAATGGCGGGGGGCGGGAATGGCTACACCTTC. Protein product: CASSLMAGGGNGYTF.

The rearrangement uses TRBV4-2 and TRBJ2-1; TRBD2 agrees at 14 bases. Losses at the gene ends were 4 bases for V and 7 bases for J; bases not matched to a gene: 3. This CDR3 is 15 amino acids long. Germline V gene lookup returns CDR1 LGHNA and CDR2 YNFKEQ. The CDR3 reads CASSRRLAGGNEQFF. The CDR3 nucleotides are TGTGCCAGCAGCCGGCGACTAGCGGGAGGGAATGAGCAGTTCTTC.

Only one count was recorded for this clone. This sequence joins TRBV5-5 and TRBJ2-3, with 10 bases lining up with TRBD2. V gave up 4 bases and J gave up 2 bases; unmatched junction bases: 7. This CDR3 is 16 amino acids long. Germline CDR1 reads SGHKS; CDR2 reads YYEKEE (reference sequence). CDR3 protein: CASSPPGLAVTDTQYF. CDR3 nucleotides: TGTGCCAGCAGCCCACCCGGACTAGCGGTCACAGATACGCAGTATTTT. Supplemented by reference TRBV5-5 and TRBJ2-3, the full variable domain reads DAGVTQSPTHLIKTRGQQVTLRCSPISGHKSVSWYQQVLGQGPQFIFQYYEKEERGRGNFPDRFSARQFPNYSSELNVNALLLGDSALYLCASSPPGLAVTDTQYFGPGTRLTVL.

V gene TRBV4-2 combines with J gene TRBJ2-7; 9 bases line up with TRBD2. Germline V gene sequence: CDR1 LGHNA, CDR2 YNFKEQ. The CDR3 has 17 residues. V shed 4 bases, J shed 3 bases, and the junction held 13 bases outside the gene matches. CDR3 sequence: CASSREGLAGSFYEQYF. CDR3 sequence (DNA): TGTGCCAGCAGCCGAGAAGGCCTAGCGGGGTCCTTCTACGAGCAGTACTTC.

The chain joins TRBV4-3 to TRBJ2-6; D call uncertain. The V end lost 1 base, the J end lost 4 bases, and 14 bases lay between the germline ends. Germline V gives CDR1 LGHNA, CDR2 YSLEER. This CDR3 has 17 amino acids. The CDR3 sequence is CASSQGNPGAGANVLTF. For the CDR3, the DNA is TGCGCCAGCAGCCAAGGTAACCCGGGTGCCGGGGCCAACGTCCTGACTTTC.

This sequence joins TRBV28 and TRBJ1-5, with a possible D match to TRBD1 (6 bases). Per germline, CDR1 MDHEN and CDR2 SYDVKM. Trimming cost V 5 bases and J 14 bases, with 25 bases left between them. The CDR3 is 15 residues long. The CDR3 nucleotides are TGTGCCAGCAGTCCCCCTGGTGTCAGGGGTCCCCCCAAGCATTTT. It encodes CASSPPGVRGPPKHF.

The J gene is TRBJ2-3, the V gene TRBV6-5, with TRBD2 matching 7 bases. The germline V gene has CDR1 MNHEY and CDR2 SVGAGI. The CDR3 contains 15 residues. V lost 6 bases to trimming and J lost 7 bases; unmatched junction nucleotides: 13. The CDR3 DNA is TGTGCCAGCAGCCGAGGGGCGGGAGCGCTGCATACGCAGTATTTT. Amino acid sequence: CASSRGAGALHTQYF.

V and J are TRBV18 and TRBJ1-4; 7 bases map to TRBD1. The CDR3 has 15 amino acids. The germline gives CDR1 KGHSH, CDR2 LQKENI. V shed 2 bases and J 6 bases; nucleotides not matched to a gene: 6. CDR3 coding DNA: TGTGCCAGCTCACCATTCACCGGGACAGATGAAAAACTGTTTTTT. Its translation is CASSPFTGTDEKLFF. Drawing the rest from reference TRBV18 and TRBJ1-4, the complete variable domain is NAGVMQNPRHLVRRRGQEARLRCSPMKGHSHVYWYRQLPEEGLKFMVYLQKENIIDESGMPKERFSAEFPKEGPSILRIQQVVRGDSAAYFCASSPFTGTDEKLFFGSGTQLSVL.

V gene TRBV7-2 combines with J gene TRBJ2-7; 11 bases map to TRBD2. V lost 7 bases and J lost 3; bases outside the gene matches: 8. Germline V CDR1 and CDR2: SGHTA, FQGNSA. The CDR3 consists of 15 residues. In DNA, the CDR3 is TGTGCCAGCAACCCCACTAGCGGGAGTGGCTACGAGCAGTACTTC. Protein sequence: CASNPTSGSGYEQYF.

The rearrangement uses TRBV19 and TRBJ1-1; D possibly corresponds to TRBD1 (6 bases). The CDR3 has 15 amino acids. Trimming shortened V by 6 bases and J by 2 bases, and 16 bases separated the two germline ends. The germline CDR1 and CDR2 sequences are LNHDA and SQIVND (reference sequence). The DNA for the CDR3 is TGTGCCAGTAGCGTATCAGGGGCCGTAAACACTGAAGCTTTCTTT. Encoded protein: CASSVSGAVNTEAFF.

V usage is TRBV5-1 and J usage is TRBJ1-2; 7 bases are shared with TRBD1. The J segment lost 8 bases and the V segment lost 0 bases, leaving 4 bases of the junction unmatched. This CDR3 has 13 amino acids. CDR1 is SGHRS and CDR2 is YFSETQ in the germline V gene. CDR3 nucleotides: TGCGCCAGCAGCTTGGGACAGGGTCTGGGCTACACCTTC. Translated, it gives CASSLGQGLGYTF.

The chain combines TRBV19 with TRBJ2-5, with a possible D match to TRBD2 (5 bases). This CDR3 comprises 15 residues. V was clipped by 5 bases and J by 5 bases, with 18 bases between them. Germline loops: CDR1 LNHDA, CDR2 SQIVND (reference sequence). The CDR3 sequence: CASSSSWGVLETQYF. The CDR3 nucleotides read TGTGCCAGTAGTTCGAGCTGGGGAGTTTTGGAGACCCAGTACTTC.

This clone has a single count. J is TRBJ1-1 and V is TRBV28, with TRBD1 identical over 7 bases. There are 16 residues in the CDR3. The V and J ends lost 6 bases and 2 bases, in that order; junction bases with no gene match: 12. Germline V lookup: CDR1 MDHEN, CDR2 SYDVKM. Here the CDR3 DNA reads TGTGCCAGCAGCTGGACAGGCCAGGCCACCAACACTGAAGCTTTCTTT. Protein sequence: CASSWTGQATNTEAFF.

The chain is built from TRBV2 and TRBJ2-3; 9 nucleotides agree with TRBD2. The CDR3 runs 15 residues. The germline V gene has CDR1 SNHLY and CDR2 FYNNEI. V was pared by 7 bases and J by 6 bases, with 11 bases of the junction left unmatched. The CDR3 spells CASKEVGLAGDTQYF. The CDR3 DNA is TGTGCCAGCAAGGAGGTGGGACTAGCAGGGGATACGCAGTATTTT.

This clone has just a few counts. The J gene is TRBJ1-2, the V gene TRBV6-5, with D possibly matching TRBD1 (5 bases). Germline-derived CDR1 and CDR2 are MNHEY and SVGAGI. V lost 2 bases and J 5 bases, leaving 9 bases between the germline ends. The CDR3 runs to 13 residues. CDR3 region: CASSYTGGYGYTF. The CDR3 nucleotides read TGTGCCAGCAGTTACACGGGGGGGTATGGCTACACCTTC.

The J gene is TRBJ1-1, the V gene TRBV30; 9 bases line up with TRBD1. Germline loops: CDR1 GTSNPN, CDR2 SVGIG (reference sequence). The CDR3 is made up of 11 amino acids. Losses at the gene ends were 7 bases for V and 7 bases for J; bases not matched to a gene: 4. DNA of the CDR3: TGTGCCTTACAGGGGGCGGATGAAGCTTTCTTT. This translates into CALQGADEAFF.

The chain links TRBV6-1 to TRBJ1-3; D is undetermined. V lost 1 base, J lost 0 bases, and 7 bases lay in between. This CDR3 is built from 15 residues. Germline assignment: CDR1 MNHNS and CDR2 SASEGT. This CDR3 is CASSEGRFSGNTIYF. The CDR3 coding sequence is TGTGCCAGCAGTGAAGGGCGGTTCTCTGGAAACACCATATATTTT.

The rearrangement joins TRBV3-1 (or the pseudogene TRBV3-2) to TRBJ2-1; 7 bases agree with TRBD2. J gave up 6 bases and V 3 bases, and 11 bases lay outside the gene matches. The CDR3 spans 16 residues. Germline V gene data show CDR1 as LGHDT and CDR2 as YNNKEL (reference sequence). The chain's CDR3 is CASSQTTSPRGNEQFF. CDR3 DNA sequence: TGTGCCAGCAGCCAGACGACTAGCCCGAGGGGCAATGAGCAGTTCTTC.

The V call is TRBV6-2 or TRBV6-3, the J call TRBJ2-1, with D maybe TRBD2 (5 bases). CDR3 length equals 17 residues. The V end was cut by 5 bases, the J end by 4 bases, with 21 bases between. Per the germline V gene, CDR1 is MNHEY and CDR2 is SVGEGT. The CDR3 DNA sequence: TGTGCCAGCAGTCTCCGGGGTTCCGTCACGAGATACAATGAGCAGTTCTTC. Its protein product is CASSLRGSVTRYNEQFF.

The V and J genes are TRBV11-3 and TRBJ1-1; D perhaps matches TRBD1 (6 bases). Germline lookup yields CDR1 SGHNT and CDR2 YENEEA. The CDR3 sequence is 11 residues long. The ends were cut back, 5 bases at V and 14 bases at J, with 15 bases in the middle. The DNA for the CDR3 is TGTGCCAGCAGCGCTTACAGGGAATCCTTCTTT. It encodes CASSAYRESFF.

The CDR3: CASSRDEVGREQYF. The CDR3 coding sequence is TGCGCCAGCAGCAGAGACGAGGTCGGTCGGGAGCAGTACTTC. The chain uses TRBV5-1 and TRBJ2-7; D not resolved. The CDR3 is 14 amino acids. V was cut by 4 bases and J by 7 bases, with 18 bases left in between. Germline CDR1 reads SGHRS; CDR2 reads YFSETQ.

CDR3: CASSPGSASNQPQHF. In DNA form, the CDR3 reads TGTGCCAGCTCACCAGGTTCCGCGAGCAATCAGCCCCAGCATTTT. The rearrangement uses TRBV18 and TRBJ1-5; D is uncertain. Germline CDR1 reads KGHSH; CDR2 reads LQKENI. Trimming left V 2 bases short and J 1 base short, with 9 bases between. This CDR3 spans 15 amino acids.

V and J are TRBV9 and TRBJ1-5, with TRBD1 as a possible D gene (6 bases). Per germline, CDR1 SGDLS and CDR2 YYNGEE. The CDR3 has 17 amino acids. V lost 0 bases and J 1 base, leaving 14 bases between the germline ends. CDR3 residues: CASSVGAGEGSNQPQHF. The CDR3 DNA reads as TGTGCCAGCAGCGTAGGGGCAGGGGAAGGAAGCAATCAGCCCCAGCATTTT.

The genes are TRBV7-3 and TRBJ2-5; 7 bases are a match to TRBD2. CDR3 length: 12 residues. V gave up 8 bases and J gave up 4 bases; unmatched junction bases: 4. Germline V CDR1 and CDR2: SGHTA, FQGTGA. The CDR3 coding sequence is TGTGCCAGCGGAGAGCGGGGAGAGACCCAGTACTTC. Its protein is CASGERGETQYF.

The rearrangement uses TRBV5-1 and TRBJ2-7, with 11 bases matching TRBD1. The CDR3 runs to 15 residues. The germline gives CDR1 SGHRS, CDR2 YFSETQ. The trim removed 0 bases at V and 3 bases at J, leaving 2 bases unmatched. The CDR3 loop reads CASSLGGTGGYEQYF. The CDR3 coding sequence is TGCGCCAGCAGCTTGGGAGGGACAGGGGGCTACGAGCAGTACTTC.

V usage is TRBV29-1 and J usage is TRBJ2-2, with 7 bases that match TRBD1. The junction had 2 bases not matched to a gene; V was cut back by 6 bases and J by 1 base. This CDR3 region has 13 residues. The V gene's germline CDR1 is SQVTM and CDR2 ANQGSEA. The CDR3 is CSVDRENTGELFF. In DNA form, the CDR3 reads TGCAGCGTCGACAGGGAGAACACCGGGGAGCTGTTTTTT.

V and J are TRBV4-3 and TRBJ2-1; no definite D call. Germline CDR1 LGHNA, CDR2 YSLEER. Trimming shortened V by 1 base and J by 4 bases, and 11 bases separated the two germline ends. The CDR3 is made up of 15 amino acids. As DNA, the CDR3 is TGCGCCAGCAGCCAAGGACTTTGGCAGTACAATGAGCAGTTCTTC. Residues: CASSQGLWQYNEQFF.

The genes are TRBV14 and TRBJ2-7; TRBD2 aligns across 8 bases. The V gene's germline CDR1 is SGHDN and CDR2 FVKESK. This CDR3 is built from 17 residues. The J segment lost 5 bases and the V segment lost 0 bases, leaving 12 bases of the junction unmatched. This CDR3 reads CASSQDIGPTSVHEQYF. CDR3 nucleotides: TGTGCCAGCAGCCAAGATATAGGCCCGACTAGCGTCCACGAGCAGTACTTC. The full variable domain, completed using reference TRBV14 and TRBJ2-7, is EAGVTQFPSHSVIEKGQTVTLRCDPISGHDNLYWYRRVMGKEIKFLLHFVKESKQDESGMPNNRFLAERTGGTYSTLKVQPAELEDSGVYFCASSQDIGPTSVHEQYFGPGTRLTVT.

The chain has TRBV5-4 and TRBJ2-3; D gene unclear. Trimming pared 4 bases from V and 0 bases from J, leaving 15 bases between. CDR3 size: 16 residues. Germline lookup yields CDR1 SGHNT and CDR2 YYREEE (reference sequence). CDR3 in DNA: TGTGCCAGCAGCCCACCGGCGGCTACTAGCACAGATACGCAGTATTTT. This sequence encodes CASSPPAATSTDTQYF.

This clone was detected many times. The chain employs TRBV18 and TRBJ2-7, with TRBD2 as a possible D gene (6 bases). V lost 6 bases and J 2 bases, leaving 20 bases between the germline ends. The CDR3 spans 16 residues. Per the germline V gene, CDR1 is KGHSH and CDR2 is LQKENI. The CDR3 loop reads CASSPRRGKNPYEQYF. CDR3 nucleotide sequence: TGTGCCAGCTCGCCCCGGCGGGGCAAGAATCCCTACGAGCAGTACTTC.

The genes are TRBV6-5 and TRBJ1-3, with D tentatively TRBD1 (5 bases). Germline V CDR1 and CDR2: MNHEY, SVGAGI. The V end was cut by 4 bases, the J end by 4 bases, with 17 bases between. The CDR3 runs 16 residues. CDR3 nucleotide sequence: TGTGCCAGCAGTTCCTACCTTGCAGGGTACGGAAACACCATATATTTT. This translates into CASSSYLAGYGNTIYF.

This clone was observed a handful of times. The rearrangement uses TRBV5-1 and TRBJ2-5; no clear D. This CDR3 is 13 amino acids long. CDR1 and CDR2 from the germline V gene are SGHRS and YFSETQ. V was shortened by 0 bases and J by 2 bases, with 5 bases between the two germline ends. The CDR3 reads CASSLARQETQYF. In DNA, the CDR3 is TGCGCCAGCAGCTTGGCGAGACAAGAGACCCAGTACTTC.